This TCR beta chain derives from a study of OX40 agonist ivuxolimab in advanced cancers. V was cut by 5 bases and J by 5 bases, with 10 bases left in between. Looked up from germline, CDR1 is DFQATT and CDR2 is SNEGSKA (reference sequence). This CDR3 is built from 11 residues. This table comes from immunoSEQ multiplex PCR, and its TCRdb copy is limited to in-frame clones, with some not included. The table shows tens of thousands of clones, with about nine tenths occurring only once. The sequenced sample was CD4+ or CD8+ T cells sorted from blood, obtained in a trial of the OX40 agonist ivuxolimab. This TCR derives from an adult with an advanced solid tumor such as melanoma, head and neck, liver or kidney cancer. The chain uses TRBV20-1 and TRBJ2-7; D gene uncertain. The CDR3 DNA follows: TGCAGTGCTCCCTGGACGGACGAGCAGTACTTC. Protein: CSAPWTDEQYF.